The 7 T cell receptor beta chains below come from one sample, sequenced in a study of cytomegalovirus exposure and HLA in healthy donors. The primer mix had 60 Vbeta and 13 Jbeta primers. Assay used: immunoSEQ multiplex PCR; TCRdb lists only in-frame clones, some missing. The specimen's table records roughly 53,000 clones. Sample: PBMCs. All receptors come from a man between 18 and 35 years old in good health and CMV-seropositive.

V and J are TRBV4-1 and TRBJ1-6; no clear D gene. Per the germline V gene, CDR1 is MGHRA and CDR2 is YSYEKL. Trimming pared 0 bases from V and 7 bases from J, leaving 13 bases between. CDR3 size: 16 residues. CDR3 sequence reads: CASSQDLSIWNSPLHF. CDR3 nucleotide sequence: TGCGCCAGCAGCCAAGATCTAAGCATTTGGAATTCACCCCTCCACTTT.

The chain carries TRBV29-1 and TRBJ1-1; D is uncertain. Trimming shortened V by 6 bases and J by 4 bases, and 9 bases separated the two germline ends. The CDR3 is made up of 11 amino acids. The germline V gene has CDR1 SQVTM and CDR2 ANQGSEA. The CDR3 coding sequence is TGCAGCGTGAGGGTATCCACTGAAGCTTTCTTT. Encoded protein: CSVRVSTEAFF.

This rearrangement joins TRBV9 to TRBJ1-1, with TRBD1 identical over 8 bases. Germline values: CDR1 SGDLS, CDR2 YYNGEE. The CDR3 has 16 residues. V dropped 2 bases and J dropped 0; count of bases not matched to a gene: 6. The CDR3 bases are TGTGCCAGCAGCGTTTGGACAGGGACTTTGAACACTGAAGCTTTCTTT. Translated: CASSVWTGTLNTEAFF.

This sequence joins TRBV19 and TRBJ2-1, with D unclear. The ends were cut back, 4 bases at V and 3 bases at J, with 7 bases in the middle. The CDR3 is 13 residues long. Looked up from germline, CDR1 is LNHDA and CDR2 is SQIVND (reference sequence). CDR3 in amino acids: CASSTVFYNEQFF. CDR3 bases: TGTGCCAGTAGTACCGTCTTCTACAATGAGCAGTTCTTC.

The chain couples TRBV5-1 to TRBJ2-1; TRBD2 aligns across 16 bases. CDR1 and CDR2 from the germline V gene are SGHRS and YFSETQ. J gave up 4 bases and V 4 bases, and 2 bases lay outside the gene matches. The CDR3 extends over 16 amino acids. CDR3 nucleotides: TGCGCCAGCAGCCCGGGACTAGCGGGAGGGTACAATGAGCAGTTCTTC. It encodes CASSPGLAGGYNEQFF.

J is TRBJ2-1 and V is TRBV27, with D tentatively TRBD2 (6 bases). Trimming shortened V by 2 bases and J by 5 bases, and 13 bases separated the two germline ends. The CDR3 covers 15 residues. Germline assignment: CDR1 MNHEY and CDR2 SMNVEV (reference sequence). The CDR3 coding sequence is TGTGCCAGCAGTTTAGGGGGGAATGGGCACAATGAGCAGTTCTTC. Translating it yields CASSLGGNGHNEQFF.

This chain uses TRBV19 with TRBJ2-7; 7 bases are shared with TRBD2. The CDR3 is 14 amino acids. The germline CDR1 and CDR2 sequences are LNHDA and SQIVND (reference sequence). V gave up 3 bases and J gave up 9 bases; unmatched junction bases: 11. CDR3 amino acids: CASSIVGRARVQYF. CDR3 coding DNA: TGTGCCAGTAGTATCGTTGGGAGGGCCCGGGTGCAGTACTTC.